The present TCR beta chain was sequenced within a study of Ad26.COV2.S vaccination and SARS-CoV-2 variants. About the research overall: The Ad26.COV2.S arm of the COV1001 trial was where the donor was placed. Into the muscle, Ad26.COV2.S was dosed once or twice, 56 days apart.

Data came from immunoSEQ multiplex PCR; TCRdb stores just in-frame clones and leaves some out. The top ten clones hold roughly 2.1% of a sample with some 320,000 clones, around 83% of them seen once. Treatment specified: about 20 received Ad26.COV2.S at low or high dose, single or two shots; 5 received placebo; per-sample allocation not given. At day 63 after the first vaccine or placebo injection, samples were drawn. The CDR3 length is 12 residues. Looked up from germline, CDR1 is GTSNPN and CDR2 is SVGIG (reference sequence). V lost 2 bases, J lost 4 bases, and 8 bases lay in between. The sample was peripheral blood, taken in a trial of Ad26.COV2.S vaccine versus placebo. This TCR derives from a person aged 18-65 years who received the Ad26.COV2.S COVID-19 vaccine or a placebo. The gene calls are TRBV30 and TRBJ1-1; D gene ambiguous. The CDR3 DNA is TGTGCCTGGAGTATGAGATTCACTGAAGCTTTCTTT. It codes for CAWSMRFTEAFF.